This TCR beta chain derives from a study of shared clonotypes between healthy human individuals. Notes on the study in general: As a rule, naive subsets had a larger estimated richness than memory subsets. The study found roughly 5% of naive CD4 clonotypes shared across several donors.

Concerning this clone itself: What it recognizes is unknown.

TCRdb's copy holds only in-frame clones and misses some; the assay was immunoSEQ multiplex PCR. The sample has a few million clones, approximately 95% seen once; the top ten hold more than 0.1%. The CDR3 extends over 15 amino acids. CDR1 is SEHNR and CDR2 is FQNEAQ in the germline V gene (reference sequence). The ends lost 4 bases at V and 3 bases at J; junction bases unmatched: 6. Splitting of CD4+ cells produced CD45RA+ naive and CD45RA-negative memory subsets. This chain connects TRBV7-9 to TRBJ1-5; 7 bases line up with TRBD1. Material for sequencing was naive CD4+ T cells sorted from blood. This sample's subset: CD45RA+ positively selected. The clonotype originates from a man younger than 35 in good health. The CDR3 spells CASSSDRANNQPQHF. As DNA, the CDR3 is TGTGCCAGCAGCTCAGACAGGGCGAACAATCAGCCCCAGCATTTT.